This T cell receptor (beta chain) was recorded in a study of PD-L1 blockade in urothelial cancer. Repertoires were generated with immunoSEQ multiplex PCR, while TCRdb's copy carries only in-frame clones and drops some. This table holds some 76,000 clones, roughly 89% found once. Germline CDR1 MGHDK, CDR2 SYGVNS. This CDR3 is 14 amino acids long. V was pared by 3 bases and J by 2 bases, with 9 bases between. The receptor was isolated from a man aged 60-69 years with urothelial cancer. Material: PBMCs, obtained around atezolizumab (anti-PD-L1) treatment. The chain combines TRBV25-1 with TRBJ2-3; no reliable D call. This CDR3 is CASSDGQATDTQYF. The CDR3 DNA reads TGTGCCAGCAGTGATGGCCAGGCCACAGATACGCAGTATTTT.